The TCR beta chain under discussion was sequenced for a study of blood T cell repertoires in COVID-19. Libraries were prepared by immunoSEQ multiplex PCR; TCRdb keeps only in-frame clonotypes and omits some of them. Here the sample spans about 80,000 clones, roughly 89% being singletons. Trimming left V 3 bases short and J 3 bases short, with 7 bases between. Germline V gene data show CDR1 as MRHNA and CDR2 as SNTAGT. The CDR3 has 13 amino acids. The V call is TRBV6-4, the J call TRBJ2-3, with D perhaps matching TRBD2 (5 bases). This TCR came from a woman older than 75 with active or convalescent COVID-19. Material for sequencing was peripheral blood. In nucleotides, the CDR3 is TGTGCCAGCAGTGAGAGGGTGACAGATACGCAGTATTTT. Translated, it gives CASSERVTDTQYF.